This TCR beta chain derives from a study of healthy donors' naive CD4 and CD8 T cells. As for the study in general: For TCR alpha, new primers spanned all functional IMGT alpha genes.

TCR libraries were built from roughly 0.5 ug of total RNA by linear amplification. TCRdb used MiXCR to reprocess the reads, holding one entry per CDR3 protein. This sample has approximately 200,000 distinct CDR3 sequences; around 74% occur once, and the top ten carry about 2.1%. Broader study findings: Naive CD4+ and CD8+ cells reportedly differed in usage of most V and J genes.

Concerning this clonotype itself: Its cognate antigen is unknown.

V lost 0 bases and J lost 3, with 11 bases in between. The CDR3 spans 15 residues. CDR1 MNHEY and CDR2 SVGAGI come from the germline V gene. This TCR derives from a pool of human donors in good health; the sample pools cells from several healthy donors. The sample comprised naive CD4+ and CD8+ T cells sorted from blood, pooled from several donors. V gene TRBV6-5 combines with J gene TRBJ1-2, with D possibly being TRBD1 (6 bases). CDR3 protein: CASSYSSKGDYGYTF. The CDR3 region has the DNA TGTGCCAGCAGTTACTCCTCCAAGGGGGACTATGGCTACACCTTC.